A selection of T cell receptor beta chains follows, all from one sample in a study of shared clonotypes between healthy human individuals. Sequencing was performed with immunoSEQ multiplex PCR; in TCRdb, only in-frame clones are kept and a portion is missing. Of about 640,000 clones listed, around 72% are singletons. Sequenced input: memory CD4+ T cells sorted from blood. The receptor source for this set is a woman between 25 and 40 years old in good health. Each CDR3 is given with its conserved first and last residue. Clone size appears in some rows only: once, few, many, or a class for an expanded clone.

V gene	clone size	J gene	CDR3 protein
TRBV11-2	.	TRBJ1-1	CASSLVADTEAFF
TRBV19	.	TRBJ1-5	CASSVSTGGMAYSNQPQHF
TRBV19	.	TRBJ2-3	CASSPARGADTQYF
TRBV19	.	TRBJ2-7	CASSIRGDRGYEQYF
TRBV5-4	many	TRBJ1-1	CASSLDRGRVAFF
TRBV30	many	TRBJ2-3	CAWRTQSAASTDTQYF
TRBV15	.	TRBJ2-2	CATSRATGAHTGELFF
TRBV2	.	TRBJ2-1	CASSRDYRNEQFF
TRBV2	.	TRBJ2-1	CASSERSGSGNEQFF
TRBV2	few	TRBJ1-2	CASSEARTGYGYTF
TRBV28	.	TRBJ1-5	CASSRWGDSNQPQHF
TRBV5-4	few	TRBJ1-4	CASSLGRGEKLFF
TRBV6-6	.	TRBJ2-7	CASSSKGTAYEQYF
TRBV6-1	many	TRBJ2-2	CASSTRTVGELFF
TRBV7-2	.	TRBJ2-1	CASSSWTSEYNEQFF
TRBV30	.	TRBJ2-7	CAWSSPGLAGESGTYEQYF
TRBV28	.	TRBJ2-5	CASSEAAWISETQYF
TRBV15	.	TRBJ1-1	CATSRERGLSEAFF
TRBV5-8	.	TRBJ1-1	CASSLEGRNTEAFF
TRBV18	.	TRBJ1-1	CASSRQGATEAFF
TRBV5-1	.	TRBJ2-3	CASSPRGGIDTQYF
TRBV11-2	.	TRBJ2-3	CASSLESVLSTDTQYF